Below, one T cell receptor beta chain is given with its context. No antigen is known for it. CDR3 size: 13 residues. The germline V gene has CDR1 MNHEY and CDR2 SVGAGI. V gave up 6 bases and J gave up 6 bases, with 15 bases separating them. Evenly divided among several immunoSEQ plates was the genomic DNA of each subset. The authors loaded around 200 ng DNA, 25,000 to 30,000 T cell genomes, into sorted-subset replicate PCRs. TCRdb keeps only in-frame clones here, not all; method: immunoSEQ multiplex PCR. The repertoire holds roughly 1.4 million clones, with less than 99% as singletons. These data are taken from a study of shared clonotypes between healthy human individuals. On the study more broadly: Donors were a couple of women and a few men aged 18 to 49.

General study points: Rarefaction demonstrated incomplete sorted-subset sequencing despite large depth.

The receptor's source is a man aged 25-45 years in good health. The chain links TRBV6-5 to TRBJ2-7, with D perhaps TRBD1 (6 bases). Sequencing was done on a sample of naive CD4+ T cells sorted from blood. This sample's subset: CD45RA+ positively selected. The CDR3 is CASRRDPRGEQYF. CDR3 coding DNA: TGTGCCAGCAGAAGGGACCCCAGGGGCGAGCAGTACTTC.